The rows below give T cell receptor beta chains drawn from one sample of a study of cytomegalovirus exposure and HLA in healthy donors. Data came from immunoSEQ multiplex PCR; TCRdb stores just in-frame clones and leaves some out. Of 150,000 to 170,000 clones listed, approximately 69% are singletons. The sample taken for sequencing was PBMCs. The receptor set was obtained from a man under 40 in good health and CMV-seronegative. The CDR3 runs from the conserved cysteine through the conserved F or W. The order of the fields is clone size, D gene, J gene, V gene, CDR3 DNA, CDR3 protein. The D gene is left open where the match is weak. The size entry is marked missing in some rows and otherwise reads once, few, many or a size class.

>NA|NA|TRBJ1-2|TRBV4-2
TGTGCCAGCAGCCAAGAGGGCAGAACTAACTATGGCTACACCTTC
CASSQEGRTNYGYTF
>NA|TRBD1|TRBJ2-7|TRBV5-4
TGTGCCAGCAGCTTGGCCCCCGGGACAGGGGGCTCCTACGAGCAGTACTTC
CASSLAPGTGGSYEQYF
>once|TRBD1|TRBJ2-7|TRBV6-7
TGTGCCAACCGGGACAGGTCTCACGAGCAGTACTTC
CANRDRSHEQYF
>NA|TRBD2|TRBJ2-3|TRBV7-7
TGTGCCAGCAGCCGAGGACTAGCAGATACGCAGTATTTT
CASSRGLADTQYF
>NA|TRBD1|TRBJ2-6|TRBV10-2
TGCGCCAGCAGACGCGGACAGGGGCGGAAAGGGGCCAACGTCCTGACTTTC
CASRRGQGRKGANVLTF
>NA|NA|TRBJ2-6|TRBV7-2
TGTGCCAGCAGCTTAGCGGTATTAGGGGCTGGGGCCAACGTCCTGACTTTC
CASSLAVLGAGANVLTF
>NA|TRBD1|TRBJ1-1|TRBV13
TGTGCCAGCAGCTCCGATACAGGGGGAGGGACTGAAGCTTTCTTT
CASSSDTGGGTEAFF
>NA|NA|TRBJ2-7|TRBV28
TGTGCCAGCAGCTCCCCGGCAGGAAGGGGTAACGAGCAGTACTTC
CASSSPAGRGNEQYF
>NA|TRBD1|TRBJ2-1|TRBV7-6
TGTGCCAGCAGCCTGGACAGGGCCCCCTCTTACAATGAGCAGTTCTTC
CASSLDRAPSYNEQFF
>few|TRBD1|TRBJ1-2|TRBV5-6
TGTGCCAGCAGCGCGGGACAGGGTAACTATGGCTACACCTTC
CASSAGQGNYGYTF
>NA|TRBD2|TRBJ2-3|TRBV7-2
TGTGCCAGCAGCTTAGGGCTAGCGGGGGGGCGAGGAGATACGCAGTATTTT
CASSLGLAGGRGDTQYF
>NA|TRBD2|TRBJ2-1|TRBV25-1
TGTGCCAGCACCCAGGCGGGGGTGGCCTACAATGAGCAGTTCTTC
CASTQAGVAYNEQFF
>NA|TRBD1|TRBJ1-1|TRBV2
TGTGCCAGCAAGGGGGACAGGTCTAACACTGAAGCTTTCTTT
CASKGDRSNTEAFF
>NA|NA|TRBJ1-4|TRBV4-3
TGCGCCAGCAGCCTCTCGGGGGTTGATGAAAAACTGTTTTTT
CASSLSGVDEKLFF
>NA|NA|TRBJ2-5|TRBV5-1
TGCGCCAGCAAGATAGCGCAAGAGACCCAGTACTTC
CASKIAQETQYF
>NA|TRBD1|TRBJ2-3|TRBV18
TGTGCCAGCTCTTCAATAACAGGGGCGCTTGGGGATACGCAGTATTTT
CASSSITGALGDTQYF
>NA|NA|TRBJ2-7|TRBV2
TGTGCCAGCAAGGGGGAGATCGAGCAGTACTTC
CASKGEIEQYF
>NA|TRBD1|TRBJ1-2|TRBV6-6
TGTGCCAGCAGCAGGGACAGGGCCGTCTATGGCTACACCTTC
CASSRDRAVYGYTF
>NA|TRBD2|TRBJ2-7|TRBV5-4
TGTGCCAGCAGATTCGGGACTAGCGGCACCTACGAGCAGTACTTC
CASRFGTSGTYEQYF
>NA|NA|TRBJ1-2|TRBV9
TGTGCCAGCAGCGTGAGCCAGGCAGACTATGGCTACACCTTC
CASSVSQADYGYTF
>few|TRBD1|TRBJ2-7|TRBV7-2
TGTGCCAGCAGCTCCCCGGGACAGGGTTTTAACGAGCAGTACTTC
CASSSPGQGFNEQYF
>NA|NA|TRBJ1-2|TRBV5-4
TGTGCCAGCAGCCCACCCCTTTCGGGTAGTCATGGCTACACCTTC
CASSPPLSGSHGYTF
>NA|NA|TRBJ2-7|TRBV5-1
TGCGCCAGCAGCTTGAGAACAGACCCGTGGGAGCAGTACTTC
CASSLRTDPWEQYF
>NA|TRBD1|TRBJ1-3|TRBV28
TGTGCCAGCAGAGGAAGATCTCGGGACAGGATATACTCTGGAAACACCATATATTTT
CASRGRSRDRIYSGNTIYF
>NA|TRBD1|TRBJ1-6|TRBV19
TGTGCCAGTAGCTTACAGGGGTATAATTCACCCCTCCACTTT
CASSLQGYNSPLHF
>NA|TRBD1|TRBJ1-1|TRBV7-9
TGTGCCAGCAGCTTAGACAGGGGCACTGAAGCTTTCTTT
CASSLDRGTEAFF
>few|TRBD1|TRBJ1-1|TRBV5-1
TGCGCCAGCAGCTCCCGGACAGGGAGGTACACTGAAGCTTTCTTT
CASSSRTGRYTEAFF
>few|NA|TRBJ1-1|TRBV5-4
TGTGCCAGCAGCTTGGCGGGAATGGCAGGCACTGAAGCTTTCTTT
CASSLAGMAGTEAFF
>few|NA|TRBJ1-1|TRBV18
TGTGCCAGCTCATCTCTATCTATGACGGGGAACACTGAAGCTTTCTTT
CASSSLSMTGNTEAFF
>NA|NA|TRBJ1-2|TRBV28
TGTGCCAGCAGTTTAGAGGGCACAGGGAGATATGGCTACACCTTC
CASSLEGTGRYGYTF
>NA|TRBD1|TRBJ1-2|TRBV5-1
TGCGCCAGCAGCTTGTCCGGGACAGCCGGATCAGGCTACACCTTC
CASSLSGTAGSGYTF
>NA|TRBD2|TRBJ2-3|TRBV7-3
TGTGCCAGCAGCTTATTAGCGGGGGGAAGCACAGATACGCAGTATTTT
CASSLLAGGSTDTQYF
>NA|NA|TRBJ1-2|TRBV15
TGTGCCACCAGCAGAGACAGGGGCACTAACTATGGCTACACCTTC
CATSRDRGTNYGYTF
>NA|NA|TRBJ1-1|TRBV19
TGTGCCAGTAGCACTCCCGTGATGAACACTGAAGCTTTCTTT
CASSTPVMNTEAFF
>NA|NA|TRBJ2-7|TRBV28
TGTGCCAGCAGTCTCCTTCGGGGGACAGTATACGAGCAGTACTTC
CASSLLRGTVYEQYF
>NA|NA|TRBJ2-6|TRBV6-1
TGTGCCAGCAGTGAAGCGTCGGACACAACCTCTGGGGCCAACGTCCTGACTTTC
CASSEASDTTSGANVLTF
>NA|TRBD1|TRBJ2-5|TRBV14
TGTGCCAGCAGCCACAGAATCCAGGGGGCTCGGGAGACCCAGTACTTC
CASSHRIQGARETQYF
>NA|NA|TRBJ1-2|TRBV4-3
TGCGCCAGCAGCCAAGAACAGGCTAACTATGGCTACACCTTC
CASSQEQANYGYTF
>NA|NA|TRBJ2-5|TRBV15
TGTGCCACCAGCAGAGACGGCCAAGAGACCCAGTACTTC
CATSRDGQETQYF
>NA|NA|TRBJ2-3|TRBV28
TGTGCCAGCAGTTTTCCGCGGTCTAGCACAGATACGCAGTATTTT
CASSFPRSSTDTQYF
>few|NA|TRBJ2-7|TRBV28
TGTGCCAGCAGTCCAACAGGGGGGGACGCCTACGAGCAGTACTTC
CASSPTGGDAYEQYF
>few|NA|TRBJ1-1|TRBV19
TGTGCCAGTAGTATCCCGAGTTGGGGGCGAGGGGACACTGAAGCTTTCTTT
CASSIPSWGRGDTEAFF
>NA|TRBD2|TRBJ2-1|TRBV6-1
TGTGCCAGCAGCCCTACTAGCGGGGGGGAGCAGTTCTTC
CASSPTSGGEQFF
>NA|TRBD1|TRBJ2-1|TRBV10-3
TGTGCCATCAGTGAACAGGGGGCGCAAAATGAGCAGTTCTTC
CAISEQGAQNEQFF
>NA|TRBD1|TRBJ1-2|TRBV30
TGTGCCTGGAGTTCGGACAGGGGGCGAGATGCCTACACCTTC
CAWSSDRGRDAYTF
>NA|TRBD1|TRBJ1-1|TRBV19
TGTGCGAGTAGGGGAGGGGGGGGGACAGGGTGGAAGAACACTGAAGCTTTCTTT
CASRGGGGTGWKNTEAFF
>NA|NA|TRBJ1-1|TRBV4-3
TGCGCCAGCAGCCAAGCCGGGGGGGGGACCGAAGCTTTCTTT
CASSQAGGGTEAFF
>NA|NA|TRBJ2-5|TRBV5-1
TGCGCCAGCACCGCTGGGGAAGACAGATACCAAGAGACCCAGTACTTC
CASTAGEDRYQETQYF
>few|TRBD1|TRBJ2-1|TRBV15
TGTGCCACCAGCAGGAACAGGGGGTACAATGAGCAGTTCTTC
CATSRNRGYNEQFF
>NA|TRBD2|TRBJ2-1|TRBV18
TGTGCCAGCTCACTTACTAGCGGGGGGGCCCATGAGCAGTTCTTC
CASSLTSGGAHEQFF
>NA|NA|TRBJ1-1|TRBV28
TGTGCCAGCGAGAAACCCATCGCAACTGAAGCTTTCTTT
CASEKPIATEAFF
>NA|TRBD1|TRBJ1-3|TRBV4-3
TGCGCCAGCAGCCAGGCCCACACAGGGGGCGTAATTGGAAACACCATATATTTT
CASSQAHTGGVIGNTIYF
>NA|TRBD2|TRBJ2-7|TRBV5-1
TGCGCCAGCAGCTTGGGGGCCCAGCGGGGGGCCTACGAGCAGTACTTC
CASSLGAQRGAYEQYF